Below, 15 T cell receptor beta chains from the same sample are listed, as sequenced in a study of blood T cell repertoires in COVID-19. Sequencing used immunoSEQ multiplex PCR; TCRdb keeps in-frame clones, though not all of them. This table holds 140,000 or so clones, over 80% found once. Sample: PBMCs or T cells enriched from blood (not recorded which). The receptors derive from a man aged 60 to 69 who had recovered from COVID-19.

The chain links TRBV7-8 to TRBJ2-3, with 12 positions matching TRBD2. V trimming: 4 bases; J trimming: 6 bases; junction bases outside the gene matches: 11. Germline values: CDR1 SGHVS, CDR2 FQNEAQ. This CDR3 contains 17 residues. CDR3 protein: CASSSRLAGAVLDTQYF. The CDR3 DNA sequence: TGTGCCAGCAGCTCGAGACTAGCGGGGGCAGTCTTGGATACGCAGTATTTT.

This clone was detected once. The chain carries TRBV7-9 and TRBJ2-7, with TRBD1 matching over 7 bases. This CDR3 has 14 residues. From germline, CDR1 is SEHNR and CDR2 FQNEAQ (reference sequence). V was pared by 5 bases and J by 4 bases, with 8 bases of the junction left unmatched. The CDR3: CASSRGTALYEQYF. The CDR3 nucleotides read TGTGCCAGCAGCCGTGGGACAGCTCTATACGAGCAGTACTTC.

The rearrangement uses TRBV7-8 and TRBJ2-7, with D maybe TRBD2 (6 bases). Per the germline V gene, CDR1 is SGHVS and CDR2 is FQNEAQ. The germline V and J ends were trimmed by 3 bases and 7 bases, with 13 bases remaining between them. This CDR3 contains 13 residues. CDR3 DNA: TGTGCCAGCAGCTTGGGTAGGGCGGGGGAGCAGTACTTC. It is translated as CASSLGRAGEQYF.

V is TRBV3-1 (or the pseudogene TRBV3-2) and J is TRBJ2-5; tentative D call: TRBD2 (6 bases). CDR1 LGHDT and CDR2 YNNKEL come from the germline V gene (reference sequence). The CDR3 length is 16 residues. V dropped 2 bases and J dropped 3 bases, with 16 bases sitting between them. The CDR3 sequence is CASSQSGLGGKETQYF. The CDR3 DNA reads as TGTGCCAGCAGCCAATCGGGTTTGGGAGGTAAAGAGACCCAGTACTTC.

This clone was counted once. J is TRBJ2-7 and V is TRBV7-9; D is possibly TRBD1 (5 bases). V was cut by 4 bases and J by 7 bases, with 11 bases left in between. Per germline, CDR1 SEHNR and CDR2 FQNEAQ (reference sequence). This CDR3 comprises 12 residues. The CDR3 DNA sequence: TGTGCCAGCAGCTCCAGGGTGTTGGAGCAGTACTTC. It specifies CASSSRVLEQYF.

This clone was seen just once. The chain recombines TRBV5-1 with TRBJ2-1; a weak D match, TRBD2 (6 bases). The CDR3 totals 13 residues. Germline CDR1 reads SGHRS; CDR2 reads YFSETQ. Trimming pared 4 bases from V and 5 bases from J, leaving 10 bases between. CDR3 residues: CASSGGVDNEQFF. The CDR3 DNA follows: TGCGCCAGCAGCGGCGGGGTGGACAATGAGCAGTTCTTC.

V and J are TRBV3-1 (or the pseudogene TRBV3-2) and TRBJ1-5, with D unclear. The germline CDR1 and CDR2 sequences are LGHDT and YNNKEL (reference sequence). Trimming cost V 1 base and J 6 bases, with 13 bases left between them. CDR3 length equals 15 residues. The DNA for the CDR3 is TGTGCCAGCAGCCAAGCGGGGTCCGGGAGTCAGCCCCAGCATTTT. Translating it yields CASSQAGSGSQPQHF.

The V gene is TRBV9, the J gene TRBJ2-3, with 10 bases matching TRBD2. This CDR3 contains 16 residues. Losses at the gene ends were 0 bases for V and 6 bases for J; bases not matched to a gene: 7. Germline V gene sequence: CDR1 SGDLS, CDR2 YYNGEE. The CDR3 reads CASSVAASGSMDTQYF. The CDR3 coding sequence is TGTGCCAGCAGCGTAGCGGCTAGCGGGAGCATGGATACGCAGTATTTT.

This clone was counted once. V gene TRBV7-6 combines with J gene TRBJ1-4; D ambiguous. This CDR3 has 13 residues. Germline V gene lookup returns CDR1 SGHVS and CDR2 FNYEAQ. V lost 5 bases and J 11 bases, leaving 15 bases between the germline ends. The DNA for the CDR3 is TGTGCCAGCAGCAAAAACTTCGGAGGGAAACTGTTTTTT. Translation: CASSKNFGGKLFF.

The CDR3 loop reads CASSPRGIRTEAFF. The CDR3 DNA reads TGTGCCAGCAGCCCCAGGGGGATAAGAACTGAAGCTTTCTTT. The rearrangement joins TRBV5-4 to TRBJ1-1, with 7 bases fitting TRBD1. V gave up 4 bases and J gave up 5 bases; unmatched junction bases: 8. CDR1 and CDR2 from the germline V gene are SGHNT and YYREEE (reference sequence). The CDR3 length is 14 residues.

This chain joins TRBV30 and TRBJ1-1, with TRBD1 matching 10 bases. V shed 5 bases and J 9 bases; nucleotides not matched to a gene: 12. The length of the CDR3 is 14 residues. Per germline, CDR1 GTSNPN and CDR2 SVGIG (reference sequence). The CDR3 bases are TGTGCCTGGCGTGCCCCGGGACAGGGGACCCAAGCTTTCTTT. Translated, it gives CAWRAPGQGTQAFF.

This clone was recorded only once. The chain uses TRBV19 and TRBJ1-4; possible D gene TRBD1, 5 bases. CDR1 and CDR2 from the germline V gene are LNHDA and SQIVND (reference sequence). The length of the CDR3 is 13 residues. The V gene lost 3 bases and the J gene lost 11 bases, with 13 bases spanning the gap. DNA of the CDR3: TGTGCCAGTAGTATCACGCAGGGATACAAACTGTTTTTT. Translating it yields CASSITQGYKLFF.

The V call is TRBV24-1, the J call TRBJ1-2, with 8 bases fitting TRBD1. V was pared by 2 bases and J by 2 bases, with 3 bases of the junction left unmatched. The CDR3 is 15 residues long. Germline V gene sequence: CDR1 KGHDR, CDR2 SFDVKD. The CDR3 region is CATSDSRTGNYGYTF. Written as DNA, the CDR3 is TGTGCCACCAGTGATTCGCGGACAGGGAACTATGGCTACACCTTC.

The chain joins TRBV28 to TRBJ1-1, with TRBD1 as a possible D gene (6 bases). The V gene lost 3 bases and the J gene lost 0 bases, with 17 bases spanning the gap. Per germline, CDR1 MDHEN and CDR2 SYDVKM. This CDR3 has 17 amino acids. The CDR3 loop reads CASSFTARRGLNTEAFF. The CDR3 coding sequence is TGTGCCAGCAGTTTTACGGCAAGAAGGGGGTTGAACACTGAAGCTTTCTTT. Together with reference TRBV28 and TRBJ1-1, the CDR3 gives the full variable domain: DVKVTQSSRYLVKRTGEKVFLECVQDMDHENMFWYRQDPGLGLRLIYFSYDVKMKEKGDIPEGYSVSREKKERFSLILESASTNQTSMYLCASSFTARRGLNTEAFFGQGTRLTVV.

The chain is built from TRBV23-1 and TRBJ1-1; no firm D call. TRBV23-1 has ORF status, its function being uncertain. Trimming left V 7 bases short and J 4 bases short, with 31 bases between. This CDR3 contains 19 residues. For the CDR3, the DNA is TGCGCCAGCACCGAATCCTCTGGGTGTGGGCAGGCCCTTGCCACTGAAGCTTTCTTT. This codes for CASTESSGCGQALATEAFF.